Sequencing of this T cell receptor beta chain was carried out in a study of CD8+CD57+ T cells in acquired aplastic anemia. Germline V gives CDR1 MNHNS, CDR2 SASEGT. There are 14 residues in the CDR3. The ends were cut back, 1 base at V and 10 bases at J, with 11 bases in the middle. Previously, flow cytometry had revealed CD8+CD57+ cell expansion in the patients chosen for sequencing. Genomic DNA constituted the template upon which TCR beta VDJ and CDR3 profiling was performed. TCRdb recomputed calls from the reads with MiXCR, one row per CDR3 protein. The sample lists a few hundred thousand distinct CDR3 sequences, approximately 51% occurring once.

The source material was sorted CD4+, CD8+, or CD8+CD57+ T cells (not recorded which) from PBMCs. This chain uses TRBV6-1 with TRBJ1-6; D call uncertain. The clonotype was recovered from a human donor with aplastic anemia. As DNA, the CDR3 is TGTGCCAGCAGTGAAGGAATGCTGGGCTCACCCCTCCACTTT. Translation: CASSEGMLGSPLHF.